This passage covers 16 T cell receptor beta chains from one sample sequenced in a study of post-analysis software for immune sequencing data. No antigen has been assigned to these receptors. Study observations and caveats: The five TRBV segments detected at higher frequency in patients than in controls included TRBV5-6, TRBV5-1 and TRBV20-1.

Carried by the TCR beta cDNA libraries were unique molecular identifiers. TCRdb redid the calling of the PCR reads with MiXCR, one entry per CDR3 protein. The data hold approximately 460,000 distinct CDR3 sequences, with less than 45% observed a single time. Sequencing was performed on blood. These receptors were collected from a girl between 5 and 17 years old with multiple sclerosis.

This clonotype was seen a few times. The genes are TRBV6-5 and TRBJ2-1; D call uncertain. From germline, CDR1 is MNHEY and CDR2 SVGAGI. V lost 6 bases, J lost 13 bases, and 13 bases lay in between. The CDR3 is 11 residues long. The CDR3 region is CASRRDWVQFF. DNA of the CDR3: TGTGCCAGCAGACGCGACTGGGTTCAGTTCTTC.

This clonotype appeared a few times. The chain carries TRBV29-1 and TRBJ2-7; D tentatively fits TRBD1 or TRBD2 (5 bases each). From germline, CDR1 is SQVTM and CDR2 ANQGSEA. V lost 4 bases and J 5 bases, leaving 9 bases between the germline ends. There are 11 residues in the CDR3. CDR3 DNA sequence: TGCAGCGTTGCAGGGCGGGACGAGCAGTACTTC. Translated, it gives CSVAGRDEQYF.

This chain connects TRBV25-1 to TRBJ2-6, with D tentatively TRBD1 (7 bases). Trimming removed 4 bases from V and 3 bases from J, with 10 bases in between. CDR3 length: 15 residues. CDR1 is MGHDK and CDR2 is SYGVNS in the germline V gene. The CDR3 sequence is CASSAGGNGANVLTF. CDR3 nucleotides: TGTGCCAGCAGTGCAGGGGGGAATGGGGCCAACGTCCTGACTTTC.

This chain connects TRBV24-1 to TRBJ2-2; 8 positions match TRBD1. CDR1 KGHDR and CDR2 SFDVKD come from the germline V gene. V lost 5 bases, J lost 3 bases, and 7 bases stayed unmatched. The CDR3 has 16 amino acids. The CDR3 region is CATSGRDRTYTGELFF. Written as DNA, the CDR3 is TGTGCCACCAGTGGCCGGGACAGGACTTACACCGGGGAGCTGTTTTTT.

This chain links TRBV7-9 with TRBJ1-6; D is possibly TRBD1 (5 bases). The CDR3 is made up of 15 amino acids. The germline V gene has CDR1 SEHNR and CDR2 FQNEAQ (reference sequence). V was pared by 0 bases and J by 8 bases, with 11 bases between. CDR3: CASSLARGGHSPLHF. The CDR3 DNA reads TGTGCCAGCAGCTTAGCGCGCGGGGGTCATTCACCCCTCCACTTT.

The chain has TRBV12-3 or TRBV12-4 and TRBJ2-7; TRBD1 aligns across 9 bases. The CDR3 length is 16 residues. Trimming cost V 2 bases and J 3 bases; bases outside gene matches: 8. The CDR3 region is CASSLILTGGHYEQYF. CDR3 bases: TGTGCCAGCAGTTTAATCCTTACAGGGGGCCACTACGAGCAGTACTTC.

This chain connects TRBV7-6 to TRBJ1-1; TRBD1 might be the D (5 bases). The germline V gene has CDR1 SGHVS and CDR2 FNYEAQ. V was clipped by 5 bases and J by 1 base, with 11 bases between them. The CDR3 has 14 amino acids. CDR3 protein: CASSQSGANTEAFF. CDR3 bases: TGTGCCAGCAGCCAATCTGGGGCGAACACTGAAGCTTTCTTT.

The CDR3 reads CASSNWQGNEQYF. The CDR3 bases are TGTGCCAGCAGCAACTGGCAGGGTAACGAGCAGTACTTC. The chain employs TRBV5-6 and TRBJ2-4, with D perhaps matching TRBD1 (5 bases). With the DNA end fitting TRBJ2-7 better, the J assignment may be wrong. There are 13 residues in the CDR3. Germline V gives CDR1 SGHDT, CDR2 YYEEEE.

The V and J genes are TRBV5-1 and TRBJ2-3; 10 bases match TRBD2. Germline CDR1 and CDR2: SGHRS and YFSETQ. The J segment lost 0 bases and the V segment lost 4 bases, leaving 5 bases of the junction unmatched. The CDR3 loop spans 16 amino acids. CDR3 sequence: CASSLGLASSTDTQYF. DNA for the CDR3: TGCGCCAGCAGCCTGGGACTAGCGAGTAGCACAGATACGCAGTATTTT.

The V and J genes are TRBV20-1 and TRBJ2-1; the match to TRBD2 covers 11 bases. Trimming took 5 bases from V and 0 from J; bases not matched to a gene: 3. The CDR3 sequence is 15 residues long. Germline CDR1 DFQATT, CDR2 SNEGSKA (reference sequence). CDR3 in amino acids: CSAWTSGYSYNEQFF. The CDR3 region has the DNA TGCAGTGCTTGGACTAGCGGGTACTCCTACAATGAGCAGTTCTTC.

The chain joins TRBV20-1 to TRBJ2-1; no definite D call. Trimming cost V 3 bases and J 7 bases, with 7 bases left between them. The CDR3 runs 11 residues. The germline CDR1 and CDR2 sequences are DFQATT and SNEGSKA (reference sequence). CDR3 sequence (DNA): TGCAGTGCTAGGACTCTGAATGAGCAGTTCTTC. Translated: CSARTLNEQFF.

V usage is TRBV7-2 and J usage is TRBJ1-2; D unresolved. Germline V CDR1 and CDR2: SGHTA, FQGNSA. CDR3 length equals 13 residues. V was pared by 3 bases and J by 2 bases, with 7 bases between. This CDR3 is CASSFYTNYGYTF. Here the CDR3 DNA reads TGTGCCAGCAGCTTCTACACGAACTATGGCTACACCTTC. Supplemented by reference TRBV7-2 and TRBJ1-2, the full variable domain reads GAGVSQSPSNKVTEKGKDVELRCDPISGHTALYWYRQSLGQGLEFLIYFQGNSAPDKSGLPSDRFSAERTGGSVSTLTIQRTQQEDSAVYLCASSFYTNYGYTFGSGTRLTVV.

There are a few counts of this clonotype. V is TRBV29-1 and J is TRBJ2-5; tentatively, D is TRBD1 (5 bases). The V gene lost 7 bases and the J gene lost 11 bases, with 32 bases spanning the gap. The CDR3 extends over 16 amino acids. Germline-derived CDR1 and CDR2 are SQVTM and ANQGSEA. The CDR3 DNA reads TGCAGCGCCCTAGGGGCCACCGGTCCTTCTTATAAGGAGCAGTACTTC. This codes for CSALGATGPSYKEQYF.

The chain employs TRBV9 and TRBJ2-5; possible D gene TRBD2, 6 bases. Between the trimmed V and J ends, which lost 4 bases and 5 bases, there was a span of 18 bases. There are 15 residues in the CDR3. CDR1 SGDLS and CDR2 YYNGEE come from the germline V gene. The DNA of the CDR3 is TGTGCCAGCAGCTCGCATCTAGCGACGTCGGAGACCCAGTACTTC. Its translation: CASSSHLATSETQYF.

V usage is TRBV4-2 and J usage is TRBJ2-3, with TRBD2 identical over 7 bases. V trimming: 0 bases; J trimming: 2 bases; junction bases outside the gene matches: 5. Germline V gene lookup returns CDR1 LGHNA and CDR2 YNFKEQ. This CDR3 contains 16 residues. The CDR3 sequence is CASSQEQRGPTDTQYF. DNA of the CDR3: TGTGCCAGCAGCCAAGAACAGCGGGGCCCCACAGATACGCAGTATTTT.

This chain connects TRBV5-1 to TRBJ2-3; D might be TRBD1 (6 bases). Trimming left V 5 bases short and J 5 bases short, with 15 bases between. The CDR3 extends over 14 amino acids. CDR1 is SGHRS, CDR2 YFSETQ, per germline. CDR3 amino acids: CASSQGQSQDTQYF. DNA for the CDR3: TGCGCCAGCAGTCAAGGACAGTCGCAAGATACGCAGTATTTT.